The subject of this entry is one TCR beta chain. Its antigen is undetermined. The data belong to a study of regulatory T cells in long-lasting Graves disease. Regarding time point: newly diagnosed GD, antithyroid drugs for less than 3 months. After RNA was extracted from PBMCs, the TCR library was made from it. Building the TCR beta libraries relied on iRepertoire HTBI primers, and CDR3 regions underwent Arm-PCR. TCRdb processed the multiplex PCR reads anew with MiXCR; each CDR3 protein has one entry. There are almost 450,000 distinct CDR3 sequences in the sample; over 15% occur only once, and around 10% lies in the top ten. Study-wide points: Blood alone, not thyroid tissue, was studied.

These data are also associated with another study on T cells in Graves' hyperthyroidism and ophthalmopathy. As that study records: The diagnostic basis comprised clinical symptoms, serum thyroxine and TRAb, thyroid ultrasound and orbital computed tomography. RT-PCR in the first round (using the HTBI primer set) targeted the TCR CDR3.

Specimen: peripheral blood mononuclear cells (PBMCs), collected at new diagnosis, from a patient treated with antithyroid drugs. This receptor was taken from a woman in her 30s with Graves disease.

The CDR3, as DNA: TGTGCCAGCAGTTACGGGACAGCGTCGGGTGGCTACACCTTC. This encodes CASSYGTASGGYTF. The chain combines TRBV6-9 with TRBJ1-2, with 7 bases matching TRBD1. V lost 3 bases and J lost 7; bases outside the gene matches: 8. Germline V gene sequence: CDR1 MNHGY, CDR2 SVAAGI. CDR3 length: 14 residues.